The T cell receptor beta chain under discussion was sequenced for a study of T-cell memory formation after mild COVID-19 (dated by TCRdb to the early 2020s). Background on the whole study: TCR sequence clusters from the two donors were largely donor specific. In a couple of donors, T-cell clones that expanded and contracted after mild COVID-19 were tracked by sequencing TCRalpha and TCRbeta repertoires over time. The cohort was made up of two young adult volunteers, one female and one male, who were previously healthy.

Comments on this clonotype: Its antigen is still unknown. No clone much larger than this one lies a single base away; base qualities are absent.

In the germline V gene, CDR1 corresponds to SGHTA and CDR2 to FQGNSA. There are 14 amino acids in the CDR3, from cysteine to phenylalanine inclusive. The retained sequence is limited to the CDR3, 42 bases, with the frame set at the first base. V and J are truncated by 5 bases and 5 bases respectively, leaving an intervening sequence of 15 bases. PBMCs were isolated by Ficoll-Paque density gradient centrifugation. Here is what the overall study found, with its caveats: Contracting CD4+ clones were located mainly in the CM and EM memory subsets, whereas CD8+ clones were found to be enriched in EMRA. The second-wave clones that peaked on day 37 were not confirmed to be SARS-CoV-2 specific. From day 15 to 85, contracting clones showed balanced CD4/CD8 phenotypes, whereas a second wave of clones that expanded from day 15 to 37 leaned towards CD4+. Some responding clones were detected in pre-infection memory, which suggested that pre-existing cross-reactive memory T cells had joined the SARS-CoV-2 response. The study covered only a couple of mild cases, and larger cohorts including severe cases with pre-infection samples were considered necessary.

The sequencer was an Illumina NovaSeq 6000. cDNA libraries for TCRalpha and TCRbeta were prepared by 5'RACE using constant-segment primers, with sample barcodes and unique molecular identifiers added. Trizol reagent was used to extract RNA from every sample. The libraries were amplified in two PCR steps, and the second step added a second sample barcode and Illumina TruSeq adapters. Sequencing of the libraries was done on an Illumina NovaSeq, producing 2 x 150 bp paired-end reads. As for the original processing: With migec v1.2.7, reads were demultiplexed and then collapsed into UMI-guided consensus sequences. Using mixcr v2.1.11, UMI consensuses were aligned to TRA and TRB V and J templates and then assembled into clonotypes. Clonotypes were classified as expanded or contracted when called significant by both edgeR and NoisET, with noise models trained on biological replicates. For edgeR calls, a false discovery rate-adjusted p below 0.01 and a log2 fold-change threshold of 1 were applied. As an exploratory analysis of dynamics, PCA with hierarchical clustering was applied to max-normalized trajectories of the 1000 most abundant clonotypes. Separately sequenced CD4+ and CD8+ repertoires were used to assign the CD4 or CD8 phenotype of responding clones. The raw public reads went through TCRdb reprocessing: fastp at Q25, MiXCR clone calling, in-frame beta chains kept. Rows are combined by CDR3 protein, so each entry shows the most common genes and DNA. What appears here as the V and J calls and clone size reflects TCRdb's work, not the paper's. The table for this sample lists more than 150,000 distinct CDR3 sequences; 18% of them were counted only once. Around 3.9% of the sample rests with the top ten.

This sequence was found in a young man who had mild COVID-19 (a few samples of this study predate the infection). The sample titles of this study are shuffled in the database, so cell type and time point are left out; the donor was told from shared clones. The sample taken for sequencing was PBMCs or a T cell subset sorted from them (not recorded which). The chain employs TRBV7-2 and TRBJ1-2, with the D gene call left open. The DNA reads as follows: TGTGCCAGCAGCCCTGTGGGCAGCTCGTATGGCTACACCTTC. The translation is CASSPVGSSYGYTF.